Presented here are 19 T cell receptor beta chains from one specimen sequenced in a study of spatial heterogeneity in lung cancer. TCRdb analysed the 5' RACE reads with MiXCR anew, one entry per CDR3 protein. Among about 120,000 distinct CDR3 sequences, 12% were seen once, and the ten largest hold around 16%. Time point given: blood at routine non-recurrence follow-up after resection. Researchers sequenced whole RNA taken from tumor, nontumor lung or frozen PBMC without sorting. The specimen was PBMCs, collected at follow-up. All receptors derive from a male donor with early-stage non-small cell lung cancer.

CDR3 sequence (DNA): TGTGCCAGCAGCTCCGGGCCCCTGGGAGATACGCAGTATTTT. Protein: CASSSGPLGDTQYF. J is TRBJ2-3 and V is TRBV7-9, with no clear D. The CDR3 has 14 residues. Germline V gives CDR1 SEHNR, CDR2 FQNEAQ (reference sequence). The ends were cut back, 4 bases at V and 5 bases at J, with 13 bases in the middle.

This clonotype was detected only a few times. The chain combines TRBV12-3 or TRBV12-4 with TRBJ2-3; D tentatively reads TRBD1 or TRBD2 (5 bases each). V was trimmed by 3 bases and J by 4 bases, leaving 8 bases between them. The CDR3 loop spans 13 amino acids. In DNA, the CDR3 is TGTGCCAGCAGTTTCGGGACGCCAGATACGCAGTATTTT. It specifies CASSFGTPDTQYF.

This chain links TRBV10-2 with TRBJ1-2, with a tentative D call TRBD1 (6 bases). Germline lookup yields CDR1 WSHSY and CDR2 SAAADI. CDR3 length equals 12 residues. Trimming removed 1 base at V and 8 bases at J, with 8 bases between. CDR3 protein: CASSEWGGGYTF. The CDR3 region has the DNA TGCGCCAGCAGTGAGTGGGGGGGCGGCTACACCTTC.

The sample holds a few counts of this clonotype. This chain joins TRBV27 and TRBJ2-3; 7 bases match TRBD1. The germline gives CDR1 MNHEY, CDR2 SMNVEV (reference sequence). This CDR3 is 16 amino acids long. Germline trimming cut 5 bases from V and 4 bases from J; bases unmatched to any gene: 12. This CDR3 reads CASSAYRGPFPDTQYF. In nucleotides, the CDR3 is TGTGCCAGCAGTGCTTACAGGGGCCCCTTCCCAGATACGCAGTATTTT.

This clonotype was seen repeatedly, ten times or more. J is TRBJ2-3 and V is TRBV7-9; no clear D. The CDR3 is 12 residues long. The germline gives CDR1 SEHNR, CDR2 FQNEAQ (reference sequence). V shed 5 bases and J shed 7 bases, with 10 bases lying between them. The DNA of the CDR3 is TGTGCCAGCAGCCGTTCGTTGAATACGCAGTATTTT. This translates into CASSRSLNTQYF.

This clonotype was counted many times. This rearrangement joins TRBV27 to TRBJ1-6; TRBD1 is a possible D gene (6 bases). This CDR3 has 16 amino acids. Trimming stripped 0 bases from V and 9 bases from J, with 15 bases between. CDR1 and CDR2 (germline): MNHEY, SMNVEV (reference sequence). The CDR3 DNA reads TGTGCCAGCAGTTTATCGGGGCAGGGGATCGGTTCACCCCTCCACTTT. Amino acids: CASSLSGQGIGSPLHF.

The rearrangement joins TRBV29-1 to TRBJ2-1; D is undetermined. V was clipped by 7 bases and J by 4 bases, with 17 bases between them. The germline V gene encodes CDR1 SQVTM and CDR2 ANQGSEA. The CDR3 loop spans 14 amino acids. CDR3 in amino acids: CSARGDEKYNEQFF. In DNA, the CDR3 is TGCAGCGCCCGTGGGGATGAAAAATACAATGAGCAGTTCTTC.

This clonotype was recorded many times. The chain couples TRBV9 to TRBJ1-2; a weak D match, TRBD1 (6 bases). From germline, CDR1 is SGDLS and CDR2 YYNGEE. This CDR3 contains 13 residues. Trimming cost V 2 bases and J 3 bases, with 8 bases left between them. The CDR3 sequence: CASSVTGDYGYTF. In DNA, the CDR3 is TGTGCCAGCAGCGTGACAGGAGACTATGGCTACACCTTC.

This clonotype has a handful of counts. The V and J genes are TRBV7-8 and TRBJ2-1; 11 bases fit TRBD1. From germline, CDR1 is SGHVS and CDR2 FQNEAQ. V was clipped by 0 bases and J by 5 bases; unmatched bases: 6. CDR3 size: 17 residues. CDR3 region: CASSLAHLGQGDNEQFF. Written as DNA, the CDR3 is TGTGCCAGCAGCTTAGCCCACCTGGGACAGGGGGACAATGAGCAGTTCTTC.

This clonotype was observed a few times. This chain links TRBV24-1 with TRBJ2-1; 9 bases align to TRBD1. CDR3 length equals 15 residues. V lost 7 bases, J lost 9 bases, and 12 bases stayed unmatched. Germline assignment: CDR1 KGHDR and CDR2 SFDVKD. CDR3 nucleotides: TGTGCCACCAGGTGGAGCGGACAGGGGTTCCGTGAGCAGTTCTTC. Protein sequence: CATRWSGQGFREQFF.

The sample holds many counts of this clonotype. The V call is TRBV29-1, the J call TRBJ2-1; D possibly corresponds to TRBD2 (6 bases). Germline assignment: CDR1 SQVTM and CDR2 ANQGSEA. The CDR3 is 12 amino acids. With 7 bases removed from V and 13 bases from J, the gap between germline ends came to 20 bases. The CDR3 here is CSGHLRGLPQFF. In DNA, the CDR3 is TGCAGCGGGCACTTGCGGGGTCTCCCTCAGTTCTTC.

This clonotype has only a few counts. The CDR3 DNA follows: TGTGCCAGCAGCAGTAGCCCTCTAGATGCGGAGACCCAGTACTTC. Translation: CASSSSPLDAETQYF. The chain employs TRBV9 and TRBJ2-5; D is unresolved. Trimming shortened V by 4 bases and J by 5 bases, and 18 bases separated the two germline ends. The germline CDR1 and CDR2 sequences are SGDLS and YYNGEE. The CDR3 has 15 amino acids.

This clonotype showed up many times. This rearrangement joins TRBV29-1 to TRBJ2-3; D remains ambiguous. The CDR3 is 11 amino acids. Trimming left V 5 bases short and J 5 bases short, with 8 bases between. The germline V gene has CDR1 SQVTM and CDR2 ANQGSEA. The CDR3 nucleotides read TGCAGCGTTCTTGGGCTAGATACGCAGTATTTT. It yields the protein CSVLGLDTQYF.

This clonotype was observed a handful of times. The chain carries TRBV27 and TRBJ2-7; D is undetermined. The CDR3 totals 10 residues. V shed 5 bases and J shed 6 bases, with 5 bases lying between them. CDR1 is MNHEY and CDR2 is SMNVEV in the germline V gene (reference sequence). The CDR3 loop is CASSPLEQYF. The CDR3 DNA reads TGTGCCAGCAGTCCCCTCGAGCAGTACTTC.

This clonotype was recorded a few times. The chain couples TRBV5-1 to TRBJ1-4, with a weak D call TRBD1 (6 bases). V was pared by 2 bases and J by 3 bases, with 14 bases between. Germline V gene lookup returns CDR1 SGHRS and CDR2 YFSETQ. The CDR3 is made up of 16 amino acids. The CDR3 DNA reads TGCGCCAGCAGCTTTTGGGGGCGCGCGTCTAATGAAAAACTGTTTTTT. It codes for CASSFWGRASNEKLFF.

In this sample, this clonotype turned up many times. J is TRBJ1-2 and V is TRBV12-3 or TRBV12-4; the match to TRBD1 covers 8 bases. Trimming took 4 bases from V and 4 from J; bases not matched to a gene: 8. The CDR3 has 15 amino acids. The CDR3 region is CASSSHRDRPYGYTF. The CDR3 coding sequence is TGTGCCAGCAGTTCTCACCGGGACAGGCCCTATGGCTACACCTTC.

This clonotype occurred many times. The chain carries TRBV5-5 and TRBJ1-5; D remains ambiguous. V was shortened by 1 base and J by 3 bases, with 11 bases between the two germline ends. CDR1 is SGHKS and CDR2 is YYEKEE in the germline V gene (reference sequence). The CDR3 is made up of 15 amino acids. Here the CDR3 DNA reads TGTGCCAGCAGCTTGAACGCGGGGTCCAATCAGCCCCAGCATTTT. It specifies CASSLNAGSNQPQHF.

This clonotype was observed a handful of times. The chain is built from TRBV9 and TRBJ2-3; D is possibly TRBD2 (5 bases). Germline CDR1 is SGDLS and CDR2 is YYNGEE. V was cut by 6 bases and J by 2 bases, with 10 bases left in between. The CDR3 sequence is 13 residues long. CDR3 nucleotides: TGTGCCAGCACAAGGGAGATCACAGATACGCAGTATTTT. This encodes CASTREITDTQYF.

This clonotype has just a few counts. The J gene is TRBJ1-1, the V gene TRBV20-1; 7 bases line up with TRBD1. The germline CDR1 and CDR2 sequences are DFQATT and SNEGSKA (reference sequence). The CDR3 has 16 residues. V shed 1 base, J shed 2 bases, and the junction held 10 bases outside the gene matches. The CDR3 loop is CSARAQGGRVNTEAFF. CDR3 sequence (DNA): TGCAGTGCTAGAGCCCAGGGGGGAAGAGTTAACACTGAAGCTTTCTTT.